The 12 T cell receptor beta chains given below trace back to one sample, sequenced in a study of T-cell memory formation after mild COVID-19. TCRdb called the 5' RACE reads again in MiXCR, with one record for every CDR3 protein. Found here are roughly 320,000 distinct CDR3 sequences, 25% to 30% of them singletons; the top ten hold about 13%. The sequencing sample was made of PBMCs or a T cell subset sorted from them (not recorded which). The receptors were sampled from an adult woman who had mild COVID-19 (a few samples of this study predate the infection). Cell type and time point are not known.

This clonotype was counted ten times or more. The genes are TRBV7-9 and TRBJ1-5; D is possibly TRBD1 (5 bases). The CDR3 runs 12 residues. The V gene's germline CDR1 is SEHNR and CDR2 FQNEAQ (reference sequence). The V and J ends lost 4 bases and 7 bases respectively, with 8 bases between them. CDR3 region: CASSSRGQPQHF. In DNA, the CDR3 is TGTGCCAGCAGCTCACGGGGGCAGCCCCAGCATTTT.

The chain has TRBV27 and TRBJ2-7, with TRBD2 identical over 9 bases. The CDR3 covers 14 residues. V trimming: 3 bases; J trimming: 4 bases; junction bases outside the gene matches: 4. In germline, CDR1 is MNHEY, CDR2 SMNVEV (reference sequence). The CDR3 is CASSLREGRYEQYF. CDR3 bases: TGTGCCAGCAGTTTGCGGGAGGGCCGATACGAGCAGTACTTC.

The chain employs TRBV12-3 or TRBV12-4 and TRBJ2-2; D is uncertain. The CDR3 loop spans 13 amino acids. V lost 2 bases, J lost 7 bases, and 8 bases lay in between. The CDR3 here is CASSLSVRGELFF. The DNA for the CDR3 is TGTGCCAGCAGTTTAAGTGTGCGCGGGGAGCTGTTTTTT.

This clonotype came up a few times. The rearrangement uses TRBV5-1 and TRBJ1-6; D call uncertain. V was trimmed by 4 bases and J by 9 bases, leaving 14 bases between them. Germline assignment: CDR1 SGHRS and CDR2 YFSETQ. The length of the CDR3 is 14 residues. The CDR3 DNA sequence: TGCGCCAGCAGCCTGGACCGCACGGGTTCACCCCTCCACTTT. Its translation: CASSLDRTGSPLHF.

In this sample, this clonotype turned up a few times. V gene TRBV20-1 combines with J gene TRBJ2-1; D unclear. V was pared by 6 bases and J by 6 bases, with 15 bases between. This CDR3 region has 13 residues. Germline V gene data show CDR1 as DFQATT and CDR2 as SNEGSKA (reference sequence). The CDR3 loop is CSADGPNGNEQFF. The DNA of the CDR3 is TGCAGTGCCGACGGGCCTAATGGCAATGAGCAGTTCTTC.

The rearrangement uses TRBV5-6 and TRBJ2-3; D is ambiguous. Deletions cut 5 bases from V and 2 bases from J, with 12 bases between. The CDR3 totals 14 residues. Germline V gene sequence: CDR1 SGHDT, CDR2 YYEEEE. The CDR3 protein is CASSRRNPTDTQYF. CDR3 nucleotides: TGTGCCAGCAGTCGTAGGAACCCCACAGATACGCAGTATTTT.

V is TRBV30 and J is TRBJ1-5; TRBD1 agrees at 10 bases. This CDR3 is 17 amino acids long. V lost 1 base and J lost 0; bases outside the gene matches: 6. Germline assignment: CDR1 GTSNPN and CDR2 SVGIG (reference sequence). The DNA of the CDR3 is TGTGCCTGGAGTGCTGACAGGGGGCCGGGTAGCAATCAGCCCCAGCATTTT. Translation: CAWSADRGPGSNQPQHF.

There are a few counts of this clonotype. The CDR3 here is CASGTRVTGQYF. The CDR3 DNA reads TGTGCCAGCGGGACTAGGGTGACGGGGCAGTACTTC. The chain has TRBV6-5 and TRBJ2-7; TRBD2 agrees at 8 bases. Trimming removed 8 bases from V and 9 bases from J; junction bases left unmatched: 9. The CDR3 has 12 amino acids. CDR1 and CDR2 from the germline V gene are MNHEY and SVGAGI.

J is TRBJ1-1 and V is TRBV7-2; D might be TRBD1 (5 bases). This CDR3 has 14 amino acids. Trimming removed 3 bases at V and 5 bases at J, with 13 bases between. Per germline, CDR1 SGHTA and CDR2 FQGNSA. CDR3 protein: CASSFHSTATEAFF. CDR3 DNA sequence: TGTGCCAGCAGCTTCCATTCGACAGCTACTGAAGCTTTCTTT.

This clonotype was counted a few times. The V and J genes are TRBV27 and TRBJ2-1; 16 bases fit TRBD2. The germline CDR1 and CDR2 sequences are MNHEY and SMNVEV (reference sequence). The V and J ends lost 0 bases and 4 bases, in that order; junction bases with no gene match: 3. The CDR3 is 18 amino acids. CDR3 protein: CASSLSGLAGGVYNEQFF. The CDR3 nucleotides are TGTGCCAGCAGTTTATCGGGACTAGCGGGAGGGGTTTACAATGAGCAGTTCTTC.

A few counts support this clonotype. This chain connects TRBV9 to TRBJ2-1, with 7 bases that match TRBD1. Germline V gene sequence: CDR1 SGDLS, CDR2 YYNGEE. J was trimmed by 8 bases and V by 3 bases; bases with no gene match: 8. The CDR3 sequence is 14 residues long. CDR3 sequence: CASSEGDSRHEQFF. CDR3 sequence (DNA): TGTGCCAGCAGCGAGGGGGACAGTCGGCATGAGCAGTTCTTC.

This clonotype came up a few times. The chain joins TRBV7-6 to TRBJ2-7; 8 nucleotides match TRBD1. The CDR3 loop spans 14 amino acids. Germline CDR1 and CDR2: SGHVS and FNYEAQ. The junction had 5 bases not matched to a gene; V was cut back by 1 base and J by 6 bases. CDR3 bases: TGTGCCAGCAGCTTAGGAAGGACAGGGCCCGAGCAGTACTTC. Protein: CASSLGRTGPEQYF.